The subject of this entry is one T cell receptor beta chain. Antigen: not known. Repertoires were sampled repeatedly during chemoradiotherapy. This sample is drawn from a study of chemoradiotherapy in HPV16-positive cancers. Some clones are missing from TCRdb's copy, which holds only in-frame ones; the method was immunoSEQ multiplex PCR. The table has around 29,000 clones, about 90% seen once. Whole-study findings and limits: Candidate HPV-specific clones and E7-related TCR motifs grew in tumor during treatment.

The CDR3 spans 16 residues. V gave up 5 bases and J gave up 6 bases; unmatched junction bases: 5. Per the germline V gene, CDR1 is SGHNT and CDR2 is YENEEA. This TCR came from a human donor with HPV-associated anogenital cancer. The sample was blood, taken from a patient who underwent chemoradiotherapy. This rearrangement joins TRBV11-3 to TRBJ2-3, with 16 bases identical to TRBD2. The CDR3 nucleotides read TGTGCCAGCAGCCAGGGGACTAGCGGGGGGGCTGATACGCAGTATTTT. It is translated as CASSQGTSGGADTQYF.